What follows are 5 T cell receptor beta chains derived from one specimen sequenced in a study of shared clonotypes between healthy human individuals. Only in-frame clones appear in the TCRdb table, and some are missing; sequencing was by immunoSEQ multiplex PCR. The sample contains approximately 2.4 million clones, approximately 94% of which appear only once. The specimen sequenced was naive CD4+ T cells sorted from blood. Subset of the sample: CD45RA+ positively selected. Source of these receptors: a young man in good health.

This chain connects TRBV28 to TRBJ2-7, with no clear D. Trimming removed 8 bases from V and 2 bases from J, with 7 bases in between. This CDR3 is built from 11 residues. The germline V gene encodes CDR1 MDHEN and CDR2 SYDVKM. The CDR3 coding sequence is TGTGCCAGCTACCAGGCCTACGAGCAGTACTTC. Translating it yields CASYQAYEQYF.

This chain uses TRBV5-5 with TRBJ1-2, with a possible D match to TRBD1 (6 bases). V gave up 6 bases and J gave up 7 bases, with 13 bases separating them. CDR1 is SGHKS and CDR2 is YYEKEE in the germline V gene (reference sequence). The CDR3 sequence is 12 residues long. The chain's CDR3 is CASTGDLFGYTF. CDR3 coding DNA: TGTGCCAGCACAGGGGATCTCTTTGGCTACACCTTC.

The V call is TRBV29-1, the J call TRBJ1-2; D unclear. This CDR3 is built from 12 residues. Germline lookup yields CDR1 SQVTM and CDR2 ANQGSEA. Trimming took off 6 bases at V and 11 bases at J, with 19 bases between the two ends. The CDR3 sequence: CSVGSGAQWYTF. In DNA form, the CDR3 reads TGCAGCGTAGGTTCAGGAGCCCAGTGGTACACCTTC.

The V call is TRBV25-1, the J call TRBJ1-6, with a tentative D call TRBD1 (6 bases). This CDR3 is built from 15 residues. Germline V gives CDR1 MGHDK, CDR2 SYGVNS. Trimming cost V 3 bases and J 7 bases, with 13 bases left between them. In DNA form, the CDR3 reads TGTGCCAGCAGTGACGGCGGACAGTGGAATTCACCCCTCCACTTT. Translated: CASSDGGQWNSPLHF.

Notes on this clone: Other DNA sequences in the sample encode the same CDR3. The chain recombines TRBV7-2 with TRBJ2-2; TRBD2 matches at 7 bases. The V segment lost 2 bases and the J segment 0 bases; nucleotides outside the gene matches: 0. This CDR3 is 15 amino acids long. Germline lookup yields CDR1 SGHTA and CDR2 FQGNSA. CDR3 nucleotides: TGTGCCAGCAGCTTAAGCGGGGCGAACACCGGGGAGCTGTTTTTT. Translation gives CASSLSGANTGELFF.